This TCR beta chain derives from a study of regulatory T cells in long-lasting Graves disease. General study points: There were preferences for TRBV28, TRBJ1-2 and TRBJ2-5 in persistent disease. Less diverse TCR repertoires were seen in persistent Graves' patients than in newly diagnosed ones.

Construction of TCR beta libraries relied on iRepertoire HTBI primers and on Arm-PCR targeting CDR3 regions. TCRdb re-called the multiplex PCR reads through MiXCR, storing one row per CDR3 protein. The sample lists approximately 290,000 distinct CDR3 sequences, around 21% occurring once. A few counts support this clonotype. Its antigen is unidentified. Trimming cost V 6 bases and J 5 bases, with 10 bases left between them. The CDR3 is 12 residues long. CDR1 LGHDT and CDR2 YNNKEL come from the germline V gene (reference sequence). Time point specified: persistent/refractory GD, antithyroid drugs over 5 years with positive TRAb. The TCR library was made from RNA extracted from PBMCs.

This rearrangement joins TRBV3-1 to TRBJ2-5; TRBD1 is a possible D gene (5 bases). The specimen comprised peripheral blood mononuclear cells (PBMCs), sampled when the disease was refractory, from a patient treated with antithyroid drugs. The source is a female donor with Graves disease. Here the CDR3 reads CASSQDIETQYF. The CDR3 coding sequence is TGTGCCAGCAGTCAGGACATCGAGACCCAGTACTTC.